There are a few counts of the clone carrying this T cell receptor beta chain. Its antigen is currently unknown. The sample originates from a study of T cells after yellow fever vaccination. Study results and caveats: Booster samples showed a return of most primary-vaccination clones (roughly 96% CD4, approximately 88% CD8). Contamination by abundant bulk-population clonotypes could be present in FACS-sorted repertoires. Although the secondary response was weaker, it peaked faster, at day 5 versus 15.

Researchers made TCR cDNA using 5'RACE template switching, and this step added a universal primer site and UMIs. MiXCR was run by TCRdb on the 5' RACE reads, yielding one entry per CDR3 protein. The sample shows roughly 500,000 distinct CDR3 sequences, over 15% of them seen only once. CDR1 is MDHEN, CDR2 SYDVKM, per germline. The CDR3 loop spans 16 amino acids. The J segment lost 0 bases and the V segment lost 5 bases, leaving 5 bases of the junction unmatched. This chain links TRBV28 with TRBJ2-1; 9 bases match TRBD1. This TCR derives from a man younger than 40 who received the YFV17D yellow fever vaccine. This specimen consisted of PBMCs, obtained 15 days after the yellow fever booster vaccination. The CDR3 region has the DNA TGTGCCAGCAGTGTAATGGGACAGGGCTCCTACAATGAGCAGTTCTTC. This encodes CASSVMGQGSYNEQFF.